This TCR beta chain was captured in a study of regulatory T cells in long-lasting Graves disease. Turning to the study itself: Graves' cases, newly diagnosed, had used antithyroid drugs under 3 months. Findings of the study overall: Peripheral blood alone, not thyroid tissue, underwent study.

This clonotype was recorded at least ten times. The antigen remains undetermined. Trimming took off 0 bases at V and 8 bases at J, with 16 bases between the two ends. The CDR3 loop spans 14 amino acids. Per the germline V gene, CDR1 is GTSNPN and CDR2 is SVGIG (reference sequence). Specified time point: newly diagnosed GD, antithyroid drugs for less than 3 months. The TCR library was made from RNA extracted from PBMCs. Patients hailed from an endocrinology department in Xi'an, China. TCR beta libraries were built with iRepertoire HTBI primers and Arm-PCR of CDR3 regions. TCRdb re-called the multiplex PCR reads with MiXCR, one entry per CDR3 protein. The table has about 310,000 distinct CDR3 sequences, 15% to 20% seen once.

The chain links TRBV30 to TRBJ1-2; D not resolved. The TCR was taken from a female donor with Graves disease. The sequencing here drew on peripheral blood mononuclear cells (PBMCs), taken at new diagnosis, from a patient treated with antithyroid drugs. In nucleotides, the CDR3 is TGTGCCTGGAGTGTAATCAGGAGAACATGGGGCTACACCTTC. It yields the protein CAWSVIRRTWGYTF. Complete variable domain (other parts from reference TRBV30 and TRBJ1-2): SQTIHQWPATLVQPVGSPLSLECTVEGTSNPNLYWYRQAAGRGLQLLFYSVGIGQISSEVPQNLSASRPQDRQFILSSKKLLLSDSGFYLCAWSVIRRTWGYTFGSGTRLTVV.